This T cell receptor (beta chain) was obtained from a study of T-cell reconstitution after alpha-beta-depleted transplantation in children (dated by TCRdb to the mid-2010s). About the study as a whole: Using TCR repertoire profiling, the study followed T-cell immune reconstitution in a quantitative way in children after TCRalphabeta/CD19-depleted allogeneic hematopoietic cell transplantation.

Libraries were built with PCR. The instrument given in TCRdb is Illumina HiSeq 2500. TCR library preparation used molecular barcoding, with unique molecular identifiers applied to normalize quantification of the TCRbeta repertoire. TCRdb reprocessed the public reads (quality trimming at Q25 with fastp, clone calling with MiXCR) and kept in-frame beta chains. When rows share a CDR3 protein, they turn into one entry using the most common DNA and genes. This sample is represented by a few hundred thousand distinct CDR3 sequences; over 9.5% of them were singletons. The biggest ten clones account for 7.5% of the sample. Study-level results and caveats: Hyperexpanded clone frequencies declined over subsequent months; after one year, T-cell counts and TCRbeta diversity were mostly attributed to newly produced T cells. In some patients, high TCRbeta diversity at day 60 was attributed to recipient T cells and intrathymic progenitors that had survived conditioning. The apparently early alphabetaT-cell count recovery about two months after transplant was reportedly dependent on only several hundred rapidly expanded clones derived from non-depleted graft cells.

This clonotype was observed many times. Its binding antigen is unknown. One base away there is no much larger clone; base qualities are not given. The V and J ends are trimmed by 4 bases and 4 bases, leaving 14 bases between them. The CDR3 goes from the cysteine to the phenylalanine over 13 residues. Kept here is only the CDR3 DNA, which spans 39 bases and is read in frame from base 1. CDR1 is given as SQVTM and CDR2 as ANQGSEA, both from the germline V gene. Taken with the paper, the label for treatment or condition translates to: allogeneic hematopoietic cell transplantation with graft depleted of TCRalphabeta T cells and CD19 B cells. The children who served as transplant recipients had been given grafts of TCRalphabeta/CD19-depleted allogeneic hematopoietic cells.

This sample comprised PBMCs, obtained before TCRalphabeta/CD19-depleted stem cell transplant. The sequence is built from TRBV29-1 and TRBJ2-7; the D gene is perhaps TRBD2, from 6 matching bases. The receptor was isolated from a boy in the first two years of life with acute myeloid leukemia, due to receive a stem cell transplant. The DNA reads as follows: TGCAGCGTTGTCGGTACGGGAGCATACGAGCAGTACTTC. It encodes CSVVGTGAYEQYF.